Presented here are 20 T cell receptor beta chains from one specimen sequenced in a study of T cells expressing NK-cell markers. With the 5' RACE reads reprocessed, TCRdb shows one record per CDR3 protein and no DNA. This sample's table has some 450,000 distinct CDR3 sequences. The material sequenced was blood T cells: a sorted CD56 or NKG2C T cell subset, CD4+ or CD8+ T cells, or bulk PBMC T cells (not recorded which). All receptors come from a woman between 18 and 70 years old in good health.

The rearrangement uses TRBV18 and TRBJ1-3; TCRdb gives TRBD1 as the D gene, but with no DNA this cannot be confirmed. Germline V gene lookup returns CDR1 KGHSH and CDR2 LQKENI. This CDR3 comprises 14 residues. The CDR3 sequence is CASSPAGGQNTIYF.

The chain employs TRBV9 and TRBJ1-2. This CDR3 is 14 amino acids long. Germline lookup yields CDR1 SGDLS and CDR2 YYNGEE. CDR3 loop: CASTERGGVEGYTF.

This sequence joins TRBV4-3 and TRBJ1-2. The V gene's germline CDR1 is LGHNA and CDR2 YSLEER. This CDR3 is 15 amino acids long. The CDR3 sequence: CASSQGSQASYGYTF.

The rearrangement uses TRBV12-3 or TRBV12-4 and TRBJ2-2; TCRdb designates TRBD2, a call that cannot be tested without DNA. The CDR3 sequence is 16 residues long. This CDR3 is CASSPQLAGLTGELFF.

The V and J genes are TRBV7-9 and TRBJ2-7; TCRdb outputs TRBD2, but without DNA this stays unchecked. This CDR3 has 12 residues. Germline values: CDR1 SEHNR, CDR2 FQNEAQ (reference sequence). Here the CDR3 reads CASRSLAYEQYF.

The chain recombines TRBV6-2 or TRBV6-3 with TRBJ2-1. Germline assignment: CDR1 MNHEY and CDR2 SVGEGT. The CDR3 covers 13 residues. The CDR3 reads CASGVSSYNEQFF.

The rearrangement links TRBV27 to TRBJ2-1. CDR1 and CDR2 (germline): MNHEY, SMNVEV (reference sequence). The CDR3 is 14 amino acids. CDR3 sequence: CASSFLSSYNEQFF.

V usage is TRBV28 and J usage is TRBJ2-6. Germline lookup yields CDR1 MDHEN and CDR2 SYDVKM. The CDR3 runs 17 residues. The CDR3 loop is CASSLRRLYSGANVLTF.

The chain is built from TRBV4-1 and TRBJ2-5. The CDR3 runs 14 residues. CDR1 and CDR2 (germline): MGHRA, YSYEKL. This CDR3 is CASSQEVAEETQYF.

The CDR3 is CASSQLAGNTFTDTQYF. The chain has TRBV4-2 and TRBJ2-3; absent DNA, TCRdb's TRBD2 call cannot be checked. Germline V lookup: CDR1 LGHNA, CDR2 YNFKEQ. This CDR3 comprises 17 residues.

V and J are TRBV10-3 and TRBJ2-3; TCRdb reports TRBD1, a call that lacks DNA to check it against. Germline V lookup: CDR1 ENHRY, CDR2 SYGVKD. This CDR3 contains 14 residues. CDR3 region: CAIRDSGGLDTQYF.

This sequence joins TRBV5-1 and TRBJ2-3; TCRdb selects TRBD2, and the lack of DNA leaves this call unchecked. This CDR3 region has 16 residues. The germline gives CDR1 SGHRS, CDR2 YFSETQ. The CDR3 is CASSLAGGGSTDTQYF.

The chain has TRBV20-1 and TRBJ2-1; there is no DNA to check the TCRdb D call of TRBD2. The V gene's germline CDR1 is DFQATT and CDR2 SNEGSKA (reference sequence). The CDR3 has 14 residues. The CDR3 loop reads CSATEGSSYNEQFF.

The chain carries TRBV20-1 and TRBJ2-7; TCRdb calls TRBD2, which cannot be checked without DNA. Per the germline V gene, CDR1 is DFQATT and CDR2 is SNEGSKA (reference sequence). This CDR3 comprises 17 residues. CDR3 amino acids: CSANPLTTSGRAYEQYF.

The rearrangement uses TRBV7-2 and TRBJ2-3. The CDR3 sequence is 12 residues long. From germline, CDR1 is SGHTA and CDR2 FQGNSA. Here the CDR3 reads CASSFWADTQYF.

The chain is built from TRBV12-3 or TRBV12-4 and TRBJ2-7; TCRdb outputs TRBD1, but without DNA this stays unchecked. The CDR3 runs 14 residues. CDR3 in amino acids: CASSLGQVNYEQYF.

The chain couples TRBV18 to TRBJ2-1; the D gene TCRdb calls, TRBD1, cannot be checked with no DNA. CDR1 and CDR2 (germline): KGHSH, LQKENI. This CDR3 region has 13 residues. CDR3 residues: CASSPLKGNEQFF.

This chain links TRBV5-1 with TRBJ2-3; as DNA is missing, the TRBD1 call by TCRdb cannot be tested. Germline V CDR1 and CDR2: SGHRS, YFSETQ. The CDR3 extends over 14 amino acids. CDR3: CASSSPRGTDTQYF.

This chain links TRBV7-9 with TRBJ1-1; TCRdb picks TRBD1, but there is no DNA to check that call. The germline V gene encodes CDR1 SEHNR and CDR2 FQNEAQ (reference sequence). The CDR3 loop spans 15 amino acids. CDR3 loop: CASSLRTGGYTEAFF.

V gene TRBV20-1 combines with J gene TRBJ1-1; TCRdb selects TRBD1, and the lack of DNA leaves this call unchecked. This CDR3 spans 13 amino acids. Germline loops: CDR1 DFQATT, CDR2 SNEGSKA (reference sequence). Here the CDR3 reads CSARDPGQAEAFF.